What follows are 24 T cell receptor beta chains derived from one specimen sequenced in a study of blood T cell repertoires in COVID-19. Clones were read by immunoSEQ multiplex PCR, and TCRdb kept only the in-frame ones, dropping some. This sample has around 240,000 clones, with around four fifths found just once. The sequenced material came from peripheral blood. All receptors derive from a woman of 80 years or more with acute or convalescent COVID-19.

This clone appeared once. The V gene is TRBV6-2 or TRBV6-3, the J gene TRBJ2-3; 7 bases are a match to TRBD2. The CDR3 runs to 17 residues. Trimming removed 3 bases from V and 5 bases from J; junction bases left unmatched: 14. Germline assignment: CDR1 MNHEY and CDR2 SVGEGT. The CDR3 reads CASSYRLVAGLKDTQYF. The DNA for the CDR3 is TGTGCCAGCAGTTATAGGTTGGTAGCGGGTCTAAAAGATACGCAGTATTTT.

The rearrangement uses TRBV18 and TRBJ1-2; the D gene is possibly TRBD1 (5 bases). The CDR3 is 13 residues long. Germline V gene lookup returns CDR1 KGHSH and CDR2 LQKENI. V shed 2 bases and J shed 4 bases, with 8 bases lying between them. The CDR3 region has the DNA TGTGCCAGCTCACCATTCGGGGGCTATGGCTACACCTTC. It specifies CASSPFGGYGYTF.

The sample holds one count of this clone. This rearrangement joins TRBV7-2 to TRBJ2-5; D remains unclear. The CDR3 is made up of 14 amino acids. Looked up from germline, CDR1 is SGHTA and CDR2 is FQGNSA. The V end was cut by 2 bases, the J end by 2 bases, with 9 bases between. The CDR3 sequence: CASSLSALQETQYF. In DNA, the CDR3 is TGTGCCAGCAGCTTATCGGCACTACAAGAGACCCAGTACTTC. Combining the CDR3 with reference TRBV7-2 and TRBJ2-5 gives the whole variable domain GAGVSQSPSNKVTEKGKDVELRCDPISGHTALYWYRQSLGQGLEFLIYFQGNSAPDKSGLPSDRFSAERTGGSVSTLTIQRTQQEDSAVYLCASSLSALQETQYFGPGTRLLVL.

This clone was counted at least ten times. V usage is TRBV19 and J usage is TRBJ2-1, with a possible D match to TRBD2 (5 bases). This CDR3 region has 16 residues. Germline CDR1 is LNHDA and CDR2 is SQIVND (reference sequence). V was trimmed by 5 bases and J by 4 bases, leaving 18 bases between them. CDR3 region: CASSSSAGRGYNEQFF. In DNA, the CDR3 is TGTGCCAGTAGTTCTTCGGCGGGTCGCGGGTACAATGAGCAGTTCTTC.

The V gene is TRBV7-6, the J gene TRBJ2-7; 11 nucleotides line up with TRBD2. V shed 1 base, J shed 2 bases, and the junction held 4 bases outside the gene matches. Germline loops: CDR1 SGHVS, CDR2 FNYEAQ. CDR3 length: 16 residues. DNA for the CDR3: TGTGCCAGCAGCTTAGGGCTAGCGGGAGGAACCTACGAGCAGTACTTC. It translates to CASSLGLAGGTYEQYF.

The V and J genes are TRBV9 and TRBJ2-3; 11 bases agree with TRBD2. The trim removed 0 bases at V and 5 bases at J, leaving 8 bases unmatched. Germline V lookup: CDR1 SGDLS, CDR2 YYNGEE. CDR3 length: 17 residues. CDR3 DNA sequence: TGTGCCAGCAGCGTAGGTCTAGCGGGGGGCGTAAAAGATACGCAGTATTTT. This gives the protein CASSVGLAGGVKDTQYF. The complete variable domain, with remaining parts taken from reference TRBV9 and TRBJ2-3, reads DSGVTQTPKHLITATGQRVTLRCSPRSGDLSVYWYQQSLDQGLQFLIQYYNGEERAKGNILERFSAQQFPDLHSELNLSSLELGDSALYFCASSVGLAGGVKDTQYFGPGTRLTVL.

The chain combines TRBV24-1 with TRBJ2-1, with 10 bases aligning to TRBD1. This CDR3 is built from 16 residues. V shed 2 bases and J 2 bases; nucleotides not matched to a gene: 2. Germline V gene sequence: CDR1 KGHDR, CDR2 SFDVKD. For the CDR3, the DNA is TGTGCCACCAGTGATTCCGGGACAGGGGCCTACAATGAGCAGTTCTTC. This encodes CATSDSGTGAYNEQFF.

The rearrangement links TRBV3-1 (or the pseudogene TRBV3-2) to TRBJ1-6; 8 positions match TRBD1. The CDR3 sequence is 15 residues long. Germline assignment: CDR1 LGHDT and CDR2 YNNKEL (reference sequence). V lost 3 bases to trimming and J lost 7 bases; unmatched junction nucleotides: 5. The CDR3 region is CASSQDGDRNSPLHF. The CDR3 DNA is TGTGCCAGCAGCCAGGACGGGGACAGGAATTCACCCCTCCACTTT.

This clone showed up just a few times. CDR3 DNA: TGTGCCATCAGGGACCGGGGGGCTAAAGACTATGGCTACACCTTC. It encodes CAIRDRGAKDYGYTF. V gene TRBV10-3 combines with J gene TRBJ1-2; D is perhaps TRBD1 (6 bases). Germline V gene sequence: CDR1 ENHRY, CDR2 SYGVKD. Trimming pared 6 bases from V and 3 bases from J, leaving 17 bases between. The CDR3 spans 15 residues.

Only one count was recorded for this clone. The chain has TRBV7-9 and TRBJ2-3; 8 bases line up with TRBD2. CDR3 length equals 14 residues. CDR1 is SEHNR and CDR2 is FQNEAQ in the germline V gene (reference sequence). J lost 6 bases, V lost 10 bases, and 12 bases had no gene match. The CDR3 DNA reads TGTGCCACCGACGTACTAGCGGATTACGATACGCAGTATTTT. It translates to CATDVLADYDTQYF.

The chain joins TRBV30 to TRBJ1-2, with 7 positions matching TRBD1. Looked up from germline, CDR1 is GTSNPN and CDR2 is SVGIG (reference sequence). The CDR3 sequence is 13 residues long. The junction had 4 bases not matched to a gene; V was cut back by 2 bases and J by 4 bases. The DNA of the CDR3 is TGTGCCTGGAGTAAGGGACAGTTCTATGGCTACACCTTC. Its translation: CAWSKGQFYGYTF.

A few counts support this clone. The J gene is TRBJ1-5, the V gene TRBV19, with a tentative D call TRBD1 (5 bases). V was cut by 1 base and J by 6 bases, with 7 bases left in between. Germline CDR1 reads LNHDA; CDR2 reads SQIVND (reference sequence). This CDR3 contains 13 residues. The CDR3 nucleotides are TGTGCCAGTAGTATAGCTCAGGGTCAGCCCCAGCATTTT. Amino acid sequence: CASSIAQGQPQHF.

This clone was picked up a small number of times. The genes are TRBV4-2 and TRBJ1-2; D possibly corresponds to TRBD1 (6 bases). V shed 6 bases and J shed 2 bases, with 28 bases lying between them. The CDR3 has 19 amino acids. From germline, CDR1 is LGHNA and CDR2 YNFKEQ. CDR3 in amino acids: CASRTSVGALRQMNYGYTF. The CDR3 DNA is TGTGCCAGCAGGACCTCCGTGGGGGCGTTACGACAAATGAACTATGGCTACACCTTC.

This rearrangement joins TRBV7-6 to TRBJ2-1; a possible D gene is TRBD2 (7 bases). This CDR3 contains 18 residues. Per the germline V gene, CDR1 is SGHVS and CDR2 is FNYEAQ. The ends were cut back, 5 bases at V and 6 bases at J, with 26 bases in the middle. This CDR3 is CASSLWSRGASGLNEQFF. The CDR3 DNA follows: TGTGCCAGCAGCCTGTGGTCCAGGGGAGCTAGCGGCCTCAATGAGCAGTTCTTC.

This sequence joins TRBV5-1 and TRBJ2-7; D ambiguous. This CDR3 is built from 15 residues. The germline CDR1 and CDR2 sequences are SGHRS and YFSETQ. Trimming left V 4 bases short and J 0 bases short, with 14 bases between. This CDR3 is CASSPAPGSSYEQYF. CDR3 DNA: TGCGCCAGCAGCCCCGCTCCAGGTAGCTCCTACGAGCAGTACTTC.

This chain links TRBV5-4 with TRBJ1-4, with D perhaps TRBD1 (6 bases). CDR3 size: 15 residues. CDR1 and CDR2 from the germline V gene are SGHNT and YYREEE (reference sequence). The V end was cut by 4 bases, the J end by 0 bases, with 10 bases between. The CDR3 region is CASSLRTATNEKLFF. CDR3 in DNA: TGTGCCAGCAGCCTGAGGACAGCAACTAATGAAAAACTGTTTTTT. Supplemented by reference TRBV5-4 and TRBJ1-4, the full variable domain reads ETGVTQSPTHLIKTRGQQVTLRCSSQSGHNTVSWYQQALGQGPQFIFQYYREEENGRGNFPPRFSGLQFPNYSSELNVNALELDDSALYLCASSLRTATNEKLFFGSGTQLSVL.

The CDR3 protein is CSASGRGLSDEQFF. The CDR3 DNA sequence: TGCAGTGCTAGTGGCAGGGGGCTTTCAGATGAGCAGTTCTTC. The chain couples TRBV20-1 to TRBJ2-1; 8 bases match TRBD1. Germline V gene lookup returns CDR1 DFQATT and CDR2 SNEGSKA (reference sequence). CDR3 length equals 14 residues. V dropped 3 bases and J dropped 8; count of bases not matched to a gene: 9.

The chain joins TRBV7-9 to TRBJ1-1; 8 positions agree with TRBD1. Looked up from germline, CDR1 is SEHNR and CDR2 is FQNEAQ (reference sequence). CDR3 size: 15 residues. The V gene end was trimmed by 5 bases and the J gene end by 6 bases; junction bases not matched to a gene: 11. The chain's CDR3 is CASSLVRGPGAEAFF. The CDR3 DNA reads TGTGCCAGCAGCCTAGTCAGGGGGCCAGGGGCTGAAGCTTTCTTT. Full variable domain (missing parts from reference TRBV7-9 and TRBJ1-1): DTGVSQNPRHKITKRGQNVTFRCDPISEHNRLYWYRQTLGQGPEFLTYFQNEAQLEKSRLLSDRFSAERPKGSFSTLEIQRTEQGDSAMYLCASSLVRGPGAEAFFGQGTRLTVV.

This chain links TRBV6-5 with TRBJ2-1; weak D call: TRBD1 (5 bases). V was clipped by 4 bases and J by 9 bases, with 10 bases between them. Looked up from germline, CDR1 is MNHEY and CDR2 is SVGAGI. CDR3 length: 12 amino acids. The CDR3 loop reads CASSSQGGEQFF. Here the CDR3 DNA reads TGTGCCAGCAGTTCCCAGGGCGGTGAGCAGTTCTTC.

The chain employs TRBV4-3 and TRBJ2-1; tentative D call: TRBD1 (5 bases). Between the trimmed V and J ends, which lost 1 base and 10 bases, there was a span of 17 bases. The CDR3 spans 15 residues. Per the germline V gene, CDR1 is LGHNA and CDR2 is YSLEER. DNA for the CDR3: TGCGCCAGCAGCCAAGTCGTTGGGGCCCCCCGAGAGCAGTTCTTC. Its translation is CASSQVVGAPREQFF.

The J gene is TRBJ2-7, the V gene TRBV11-1, with TRBD1 matching 7 bases. Per the germline V gene, CDR1 is SGHAT and CDR2 is FQDESV (reference sequence). J gave up 5 bases and V 6 bases, and 7 bases lay outside the gene matches. CDR3 size: 13 residues. DNA for the CDR3: TGTGCCAGCAGGTACGGGACAGACCACGAGCAGTACTTC. It yields the protein CASRYGTDHEQYF.

This clone was seen more than once but under ten times. V is TRBV7-9 and J is TRBJ2-5; D is unresolved. This CDR3 spans 12 amino acids. The germline V gene has CDR1 SEHNR and CDR2 FQNEAQ (reference sequence). Trimming cost V 1 base and J 5 bases, with 5 bases left between them. This chain's CDR3 is CASSLVLETQYF. CDR3 nucleotides: TGTGCCAGCAGCTTAGTTCTGGAGACCCAGTACTTC.

The chain is built from TRBV7-2 and TRBJ2-7; TRBD1 matches at 9 bases. The V gene end was trimmed by 5 bases and the J gene end by 6 bases; junction bases not matched to a gene: 11. CDR1 and CDR2 from the germline V gene are SGHTA and FQGNSA. The CDR3 has 15 residues. This CDR3 reads CASSTRPGTGPEQYF. In DNA form, the CDR3 reads TGTGCCAGCAGCACACGTCCCGGGACAGGGCCCGAGCAGTACTTC.

This chain connects TRBV5-5 to TRBJ2-7, with D tentatively TRBD1 (6 bases). The CDR3 is 15 residues long. Germline values: CDR1 SGHKS, CDR2 YYEKEE (reference sequence). The V gene lost 6 bases and the J gene lost 1 base, with 17 bases spanning the gap. This CDR3 is CASIRTGTSSYEQYF. The CDR3 DNA sequence: TGTGCCAGCATACGTACCGGGACATCTTCCTACGAGCAGTACTTC.